This T cell receptor beta chain was captured by sequencing in a study of T-cell reconstitution after alpha-beta-depleted transplantation in children. Trimming took off 5 bases at V and 3 bases at J, with 6 bases between the two ends. Germline V lookup: CDR1 SGHRS, CDR2 YFSETQ. This CDR3 is built from 11 residues. The TCRbeta library incorporated unique molecular identifiers. TCRdb reprocessed the PCR reads with MiXCR, giving one entry per CDR3 protein. The sample holds 150,000 to 200,000 distinct CDR3 sequences, 14% to 15% seen once. This clonotype has at least ten counts. The V and J genes are TRBV5-1 and TRBJ2-7, with D unclear. This specimen was PBMCs from the stem cell graft donor, taken from the stem cell graft. This sequence was found in a human donor who donated a stem cell graft to a child with acute lymphoblastic leukemia. Here the CDR3 DNA reads TGCGCCAGCAGGGCAGACTACGAGCAGTACTTC. Protein sequence: CASRADYEQYF.